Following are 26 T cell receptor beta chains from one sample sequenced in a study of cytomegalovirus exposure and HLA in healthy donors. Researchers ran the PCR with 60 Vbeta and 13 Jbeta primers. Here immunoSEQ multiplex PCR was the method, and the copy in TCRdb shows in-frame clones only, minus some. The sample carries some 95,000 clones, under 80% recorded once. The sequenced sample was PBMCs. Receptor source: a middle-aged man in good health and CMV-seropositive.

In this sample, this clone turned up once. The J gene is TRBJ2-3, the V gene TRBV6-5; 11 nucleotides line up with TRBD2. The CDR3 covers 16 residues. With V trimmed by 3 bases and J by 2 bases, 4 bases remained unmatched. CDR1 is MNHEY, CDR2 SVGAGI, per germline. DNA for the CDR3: TGTGCCAGCAGTTATAGGGGACTAGCGGACACAGATACGCAGTATTTT. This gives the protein CASSYRGLADTDTQYF.

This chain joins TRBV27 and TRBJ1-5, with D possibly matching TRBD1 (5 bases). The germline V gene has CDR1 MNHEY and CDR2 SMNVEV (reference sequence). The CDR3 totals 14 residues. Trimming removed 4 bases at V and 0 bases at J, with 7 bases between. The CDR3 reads CASSSDNSNQPQHF. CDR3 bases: TGTGCCAGCAGTTCGGACAATAGCAATCAGCCCCAGCATTTT.

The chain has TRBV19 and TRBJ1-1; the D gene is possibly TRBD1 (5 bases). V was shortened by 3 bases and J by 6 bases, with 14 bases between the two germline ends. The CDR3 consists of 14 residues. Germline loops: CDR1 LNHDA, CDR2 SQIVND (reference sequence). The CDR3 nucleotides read TGTGCCAGTAGTATGTCAGGGCTGATAGCTGAAGCTTTCTTT. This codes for CASSMSGLIAEAFF. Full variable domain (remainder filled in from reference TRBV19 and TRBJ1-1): DGGITQSPKYLFRKEGQNVTLSCEQNLNHDAMYWYRQDPGQGLRLIYYSQIVNDFQKGDIAEGYSVSREKKESFPLTVTSAQKNPTAFYLCASSMSGLIAEAFFGQGTRLTVV.

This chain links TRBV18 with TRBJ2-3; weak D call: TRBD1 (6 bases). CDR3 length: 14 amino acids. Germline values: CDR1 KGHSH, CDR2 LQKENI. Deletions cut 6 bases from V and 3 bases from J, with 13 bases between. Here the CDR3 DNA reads TGTGCCAGCTCCAACCAAGGGGGTACAGATACGCAGTATTTT. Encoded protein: CASSNQGGTDTQYF. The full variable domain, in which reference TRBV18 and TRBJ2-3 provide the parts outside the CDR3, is NAGVMQNPRHLVRRRGQEARLRCSPMKGHSHVYWYRQLPEEGLKFMVYLQKENIIDESGMPKERFSAEFPKEGPSILRIQQVVRGDSAAYFCASSNQGGTDTQYFGPGTRLTVL.

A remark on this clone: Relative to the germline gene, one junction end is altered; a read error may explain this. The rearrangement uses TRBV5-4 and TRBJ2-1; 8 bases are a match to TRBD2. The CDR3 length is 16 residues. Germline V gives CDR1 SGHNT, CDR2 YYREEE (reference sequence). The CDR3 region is CASSTPPGLGDNELFF. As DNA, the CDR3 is TGTGCCAGCAGCACGCCTCCGGGACTAGGAGACAATGAGCTGTTCTTC.

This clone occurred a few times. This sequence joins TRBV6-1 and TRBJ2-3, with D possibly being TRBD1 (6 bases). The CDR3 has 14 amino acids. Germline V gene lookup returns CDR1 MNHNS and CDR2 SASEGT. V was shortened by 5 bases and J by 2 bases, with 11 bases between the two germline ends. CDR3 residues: CASSWGQLTDTQYF. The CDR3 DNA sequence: TGTGCCAGCAGTTGGGGACAACTCACAGATACGCAGTATTTT.

The CDR3 region is CASSQYRRGGKGNTIYF. As DNA, the CDR3 is TGTGCCAGCAGCCAATACCGCCGAGGTGGCAAGGGAAACACCATATATTTT. The V and J genes are TRBV27 and TRBJ1-3; unclear D gene. This CDR3 is 17 amino acids long. Trimming pared 6 bases from V and 4 bases from J, leaving 22 bases between. Germline CDR1 reads MNHEY; CDR2 reads SMNVEV (reference sequence).

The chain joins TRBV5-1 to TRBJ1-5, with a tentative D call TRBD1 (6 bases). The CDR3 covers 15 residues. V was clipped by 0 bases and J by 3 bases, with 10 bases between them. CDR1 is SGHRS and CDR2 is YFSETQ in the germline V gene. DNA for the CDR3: TGCGCCAGCAGCTTGGGGACAGAAGACAATCAGCCCCAGCATTTT. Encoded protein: CASSLGTEDNQPQHF.

CDR3 DNA sequence: TGCGCCAGCAGCTTGGACAAGAACTATGGCTACACCTTC. This codes for CASSLDKNYGYTF. The chain carries TRBV5-1 and TRBJ1-2; D remains ambiguous. V lost 0 bases and J lost 2, with 5 bases in between. CDR1 SGHRS and CDR2 YFSETQ come from the germline V gene. The CDR3 loop spans 13 amino acids.

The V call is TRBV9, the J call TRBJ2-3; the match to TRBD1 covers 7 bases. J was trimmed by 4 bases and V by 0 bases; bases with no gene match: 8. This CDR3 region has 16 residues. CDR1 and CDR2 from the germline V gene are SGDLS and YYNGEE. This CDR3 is CASSVEGARSADTQYF. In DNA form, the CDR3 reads TGTGCCAGCAGCGTAGAGGGGGCGCGCTCGGCAGATACGCAGTATTTT.

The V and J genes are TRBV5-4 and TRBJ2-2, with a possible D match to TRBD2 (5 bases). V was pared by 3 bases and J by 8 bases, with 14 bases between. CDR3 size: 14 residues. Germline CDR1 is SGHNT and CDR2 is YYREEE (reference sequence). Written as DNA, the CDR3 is TGTGCCAGCAGCTATAGAAGCGGATTGGGGGAGCTGTTTTTT. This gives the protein CASSYRSGLGELFF. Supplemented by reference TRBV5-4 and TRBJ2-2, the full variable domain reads ETGVTQSPTHLIKTRGQQVTLRCSSQSGHNTVSWYQQALGQGPQFIFQYYREEENGRGNFPPRFSGLQFPNYSSELNVNALELDDSALYLCASSYRSGLGELFFGEGSRLTVL.

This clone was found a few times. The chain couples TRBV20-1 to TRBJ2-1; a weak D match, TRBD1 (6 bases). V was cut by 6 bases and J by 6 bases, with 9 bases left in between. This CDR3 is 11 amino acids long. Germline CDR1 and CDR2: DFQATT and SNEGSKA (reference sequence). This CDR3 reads CSAHRVNEQFF. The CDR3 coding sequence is TGCAGTGCCCACAGGGTCAATGAGCAGTTCTTC.

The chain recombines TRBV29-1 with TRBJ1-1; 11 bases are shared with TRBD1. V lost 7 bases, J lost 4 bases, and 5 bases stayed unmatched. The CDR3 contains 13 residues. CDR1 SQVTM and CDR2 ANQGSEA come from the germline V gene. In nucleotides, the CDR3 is TGCAGCGGTGGGACAGGGGGTGCCACTGAAGCTTTCTTT. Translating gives CSGGTGGATEAFF. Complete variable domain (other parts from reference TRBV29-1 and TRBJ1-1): SAVISQKPSRDICQRGTSLTIQCQVDSQVTMMFWYRQQPGQSLTLIATANQGSEATYESGFVIDKFPISRPNLTFSTLTVSNMSPEDSSIYLCSGGTGGATEAFFGQGTRLTVV.

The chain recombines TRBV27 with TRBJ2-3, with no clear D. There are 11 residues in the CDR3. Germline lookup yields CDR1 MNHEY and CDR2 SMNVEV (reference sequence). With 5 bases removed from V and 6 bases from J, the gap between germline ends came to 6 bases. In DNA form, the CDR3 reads TGTGCCAGCAGTCTGAGGGATACGCAGTATTTT. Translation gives CASSLRDTQYF.

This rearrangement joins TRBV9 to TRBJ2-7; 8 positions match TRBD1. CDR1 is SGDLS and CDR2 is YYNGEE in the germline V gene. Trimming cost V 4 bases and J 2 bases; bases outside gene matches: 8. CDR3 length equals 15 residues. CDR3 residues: CASSPQRTGPYEQYF. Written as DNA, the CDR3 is TGTGCCAGCAGCCCTCAAAGGACAGGGCCCTACGAGCAGTACTTC.

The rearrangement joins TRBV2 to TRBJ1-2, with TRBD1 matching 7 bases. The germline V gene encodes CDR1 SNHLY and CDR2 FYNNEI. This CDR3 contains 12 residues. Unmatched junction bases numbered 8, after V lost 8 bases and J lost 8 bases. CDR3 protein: CASGQDLGGYTF. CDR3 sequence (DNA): TGTGCCAGCGGACAGGACCTGGGGGGCTACACCTTC.

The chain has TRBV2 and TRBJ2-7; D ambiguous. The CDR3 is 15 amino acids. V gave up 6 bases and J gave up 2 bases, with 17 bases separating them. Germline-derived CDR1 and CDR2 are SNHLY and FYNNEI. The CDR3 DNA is TGTGCCAGCAGCCCTAGGTTTGACGGAACCTACGAGCAGTACTTC. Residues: CASSPRFDGTYEQYF.

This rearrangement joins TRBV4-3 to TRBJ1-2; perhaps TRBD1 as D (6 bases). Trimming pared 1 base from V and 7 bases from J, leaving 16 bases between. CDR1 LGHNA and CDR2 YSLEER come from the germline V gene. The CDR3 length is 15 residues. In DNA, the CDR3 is TGCGCCAGCAGCCAAGCGAGGCAGGGGTCTGGTGGCTACACCTTC. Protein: CASSQARQGSGGYTF.

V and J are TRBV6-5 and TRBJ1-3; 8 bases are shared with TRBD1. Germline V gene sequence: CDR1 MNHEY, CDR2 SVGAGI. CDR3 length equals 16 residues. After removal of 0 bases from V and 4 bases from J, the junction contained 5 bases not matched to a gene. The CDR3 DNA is TGTGCCAGCAGTTACTCCCCAGGGGGCGAGGGAAACACCATATATTTT. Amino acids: CASSYSPGGEGNTIYF.

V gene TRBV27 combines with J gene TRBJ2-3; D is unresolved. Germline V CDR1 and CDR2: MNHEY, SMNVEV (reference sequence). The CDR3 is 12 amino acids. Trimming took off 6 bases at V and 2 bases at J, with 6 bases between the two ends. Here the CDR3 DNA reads TGTGCCAGCAGCCCTACCACAGATACGCAGTATTTT. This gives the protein CASSPTTDTQYF.

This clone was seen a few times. The CDR3 protein is CASSLEFGGGQHEQFF. DNA for the CDR3: TGTGCCAGCAGCTTAGAGTTCGGTGGTGGGCAGCATGAGCAGTTCTTC. The chain links TRBV11-1 to TRBJ2-1; unclear D gene. The germline V gene encodes CDR1 SGHAT and CDR2 FQDESV (reference sequence). Trimming left V 1 base short and J 8 bases short, with 18 bases between. There are 16 residues in the CDR3. The full variable domain, rest sourced from reference TRBV11-1 and TRBJ2-1, is EAEVAQSPRYKITEKSQAVAFWCDPISGHATLYWYRQILGQGPELLVQFQDESVVDDSQLPKDRFSAERLKGVDSTLKIQPAELGDSAMYLCASSLEFGGGQHEQFFGPGTRLTVL.

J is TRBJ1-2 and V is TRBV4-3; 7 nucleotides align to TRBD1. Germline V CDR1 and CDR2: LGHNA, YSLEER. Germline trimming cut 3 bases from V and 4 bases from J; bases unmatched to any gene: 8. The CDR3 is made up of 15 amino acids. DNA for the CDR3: TGCGCCAGCAGCCAGGGGTCAGGGGGGACCTATGGCTACACCTTC. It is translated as CASSQGSGGTYGYTF.

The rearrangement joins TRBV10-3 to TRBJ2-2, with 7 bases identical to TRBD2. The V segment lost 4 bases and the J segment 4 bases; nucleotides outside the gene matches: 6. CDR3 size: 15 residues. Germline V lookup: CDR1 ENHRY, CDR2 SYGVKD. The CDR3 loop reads CAISVRGVATGELFF. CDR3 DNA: TGTGCCATCAGTGTTCGGGGGGTGGCCACCGGGGAGCTGTTTTTT.

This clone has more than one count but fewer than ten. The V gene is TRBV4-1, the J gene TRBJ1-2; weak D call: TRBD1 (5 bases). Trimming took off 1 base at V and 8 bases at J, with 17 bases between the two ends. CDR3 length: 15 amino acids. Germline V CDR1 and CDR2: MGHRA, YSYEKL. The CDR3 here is CASSQADSGPCGYTF. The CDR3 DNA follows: TGCGCCAGCAGCCAAGCGGATTCAGGGCCCTGCGGCTACACCTTC.

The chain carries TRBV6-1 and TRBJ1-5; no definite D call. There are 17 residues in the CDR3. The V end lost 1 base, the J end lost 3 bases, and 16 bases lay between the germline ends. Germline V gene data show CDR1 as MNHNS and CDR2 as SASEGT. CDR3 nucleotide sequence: TGTGCCAGCAGTGAAGGTTGGTTGGCTGCTTACAATCAGCCCCAGCATTTT. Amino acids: CASSEGWLAAYNQPQHF.

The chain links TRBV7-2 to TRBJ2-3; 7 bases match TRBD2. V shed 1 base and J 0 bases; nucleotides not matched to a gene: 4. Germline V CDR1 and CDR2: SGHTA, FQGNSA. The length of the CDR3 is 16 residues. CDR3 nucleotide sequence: TGTGCCAGCAGCTTAGTTTGGCGGGGGAGCACAGATACGCAGTATTTT. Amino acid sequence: CASSLVWRGSTDTQYF.